Following are 29 T cell receptor beta chains from one sample sequenced in a study of cytomegalovirus exposure and HLA in healthy donors (dated by TCRdb to between 2016 and 2019). The library came from the immunoSEQ multiplex PCR assay. The multiplex PCR relied on a mix of 60 forward primers for TCR Vbeta segments and 13 reverse primers for TCR Jbeta segments. TCRdb limited this immuneACCESS table to in-frame rearrangements with V and J called. A share of clones is missing; checked studies link under half to unresolved V genes, and the rest is unexplained. This sample is represented by over 100,000 clones; 60% to 80% of them were singletons. Clones ranked in the top ten supply approximately 7.8% of the sample. The sequencing sample was made of PBMCs. The receptor set was obtained from a male donor in good health and CMV-seronegative.

This CDR3 reads CASSEGRSYGYTF. The CDR3 DNA sequence: TGTGCCAGCAGTGAGGGCAGGTCCTATGGCTACACCTTC. The rearrangement links TRBV2 to TRBJ1-2, with D hard to call. Germline V CDR1 and CDR2: SNHLY, FYNNEI. V lost 3 bases and J lost 4, with 9 bases in between. This CDR3 comprises 13 residues.

Only one count was recorded for this clone. This rearrangement joins TRBV28 to TRBJ2-7, with a tentative D call TRBD1 (6 bases). This CDR3 has 13 residues. Trimming stripped 4 bases from V and 2 bases from J, with 9 bases between. Germline-derived CDR1 and CDR2 are MDHEN and SYDVKM. The CDR3 DNA follows: TGTGCCAGCAGTTCAGGGACAACCTACGAGCAGTACTTC. This codes for CASSSGTTYEQYF.

The chain employs TRBV28 and TRBJ1-4; 8 bases fit TRBD1. Unmatched junction bases numbered 6, after V lost 2 bases and J lost 7 bases. Germline V gene lookup returns CDR1 MDHEN and CDR2 SYDVKM. CDR3 length: 15 residues. The DNA of the CDR3 is TGTGCCAGCAGTTTAGGGGGACAGGTGGCTGAAAAACTGTTTTTT. This gives the protein CASSLGGQVAEKLFF.

This chain joins TRBV19 and TRBJ1-5; D not resolved. Trimming took off 3 bases at V and 0 bases at J, with 12 bases between the two ends. Germline CDR1 and CDR2: LNHDA and SQIVND (reference sequence). The CDR3 runs 16 residues. CDR3 nucleotide sequence: TGTGCCAGTAGTATCTCCCCGCCGGGTAGCAATCAGCCCCAGCATTTT. Translation: CASSISPPGSNQPQHF.

The chain carries TRBV6-4 and TRBJ2-7; TRBD2 agrees at 9 bases. The V gene end was trimmed by 5 bases and the J gene end by 5 bases; junction bases not matched to a gene: 10. CDR1 and CDR2 from the germline V gene are MRHNA and SNTAGT. CDR3 size: 15 residues. The CDR3 sequence is CASSNIAGAGNEQYF. The CDR3 DNA reads TGTGCCAGCAGTAACATAGCGGGAGCGGGTAACGAGCAGTACTTC.

This chain connects TRBV18 to TRBJ1-4, with a tentative D call TRBD1 (5 bases). The CDR3 totals 14 residues. Germline V lookup: CDR1 KGHSH, CDR2 LQKENI. V lost 4 bases, J lost 7 bases, and 13 bases lay in between. DNA for the CDR3: TGTGCCAGCTCACTCGGGGGTGATGGTGAAAAACTGTTTTTT. It translates to CASSLGGDGEKLFF.

The chain is built from TRBV4-3 and TRBJ2-2; TRBD2 matches 7 bases. This CDR3 is 16 amino acids long. Trimming at V came to 0 bases and at J to 5 bases, leaving 6 bases not matched to a gene. Germline values: CDR1 LGHNA, CDR2 YSLEER. Written as DNA, the CDR3 is TGCGCCAGCAGCCAAGATCCTTGGGGGGGAACCGGGGAGCTGTTTTTT. Translation: CASSQDPWGGTGELFF.

V and J are TRBV4-3 and TRBJ1-1; D is possibly TRBD1 (6 bases). V gave up 3 bases and J gave up 0 bases, with 8 bases separating them. The V gene's germline CDR1 is LGHNA and CDR2 YSLEER. The CDR3 has 14 residues. CDR3 amino acids: CASSHGQLNTEAFF. CDR3 DNA sequence: TGCGCCAGCAGCCATGGACAGTTGAACACTGAAGCTTTCTTT.

This chain links TRBV18 with TRBJ1-2; 10 bases are shared with TRBD1. Trimming took 1 base from V and 3 from J; bases not matched to a gene: 2. Germline V gene sequence: CDR1 KGHSH, CDR2 LQKENI. This CDR3 is 15 amino acids long. The CDR3 nucleotides are TGTGCCAGCTCACCACGACAGGGGGCAGACTATGGCTACACCTTC. Its protein product is CASSPRQGADYGYTF.

V and J are TRBV11-2 and TRBJ1-1, with D possibly matching TRBD1 (5 bases). CDR3 length equals 16 residues. CDR1 and CDR2 from the germline V gene are SGHAT and FQNNGV. The germline V and J ends were trimmed by 7 bases and 4 bases, with 22 bases remaining between them. In DNA form, the CDR3 reads TGTGCCAGCACCTCCCTAAAGGGGCGGGGGAGCACTGAAGCTTTCTTT. Translation gives CASTSLKGRGSTEAFF.

This clone was observed a single time. V and J are TRBV6-1 and TRBJ1-2; D is perhaps TRBD1 (6 bases). Looked up from germline, CDR1 is MNHNS and CDR2 is SASEGT. This CDR3 has 13 residues. Trimming left V 10 bases short and J 5 bases short, with 17 bases between. CDR3 amino acids: CATRTAGGYGYTF. The DNA for the CDR3 is TGTGCCACCCGGACAGCGGGGGGGTATGGCTACACCTTC.

The chain couples TRBV7-2 to TRBJ2-2; 16 nucleotides agree with TRBD2. The CDR3 is made up of 17 amino acids. J lost 7 bases, V lost 4 bases, and 6 bases had no gene match. Germline CDR1 is SGHTA and CDR2 is FQGNSA. CDR3 sequence reads: CASSSGTSGRAHGELFF. CDR3 nucleotide sequence: TGTGCCAGCAGCTCAGGGACTAGCGGGAGGGCCCACGGGGAGCTGTTTTTT.

Comment on this clone: At one boundary the junction diverges from the germline segment, which might be a read error. This chain connects TRBV28 to TRBJ1-4; tentative D call: TRBD1 (6 bases). Germline loops: CDR1 MDHEN, CDR2 SYDVKM. The CDR3 contains 15 residues. Written as DNA, the CDR3 is TGTACCAGCAGTCAAAGGGGGGGGTATAATGAAAAACTGTTTTTT. It specifies CTSSQRGGYNEKLFF.

The V call is TRBV19, the J call TRBJ2-1; 8 nucleotides match TRBD2. CDR1 and CDR2 (germline): LNHDA, SQIVND (reference sequence). CDR3 length equals 13 residues. V dropped 8 bases and J dropped 9; count of bases not matched to a gene: 9. For the CDR3, the DNA is TGTGCCAGTCGCTCGGCGGGGGGTGGTGAGCAGTTCTTC. The encoded protein is CASRSAGGGEQFF.

This CDR3 reads CASGVTENTEAFF. The CDR3 DNA sequence: TGCGCCAGCGGGGTGACAGAGAACACTGAAGCTTTCTTT. V and J are TRBV5-1 and TRBJ1-1, with a weak D call TRBD1 (5 bases). V gave up 7 bases and J gave up 1 base, with 11 bases separating them. The CDR3 has 13 amino acids. CDR1 and CDR2 (germline): SGHRS, YFSETQ.

The chain links TRBV27 to TRBJ2-5; 9 bases map to TRBD1. Per germline, CDR1 MNHEY and CDR2 SMNVEV (reference sequence). The CDR3 sequence is 15 residues long. V was clipped by 4 bases and J by 11 bases; unmatched bases: 14. The chain's CDR3 is CASSSNRGLNGEQYF. The DNA of the CDR3 is TGTGCCAGCAGTTCAAACAGGGGGCTAAATGGAGAGCAGTACTTC.

This CDR3 is CASTTGQGTDTQYF. The CDR3 coding sequence is TGCGCCAGCACCACGGGACAGGGAACAGATACGCAGTATTTT. The gene calls are TRBV5-1 and TRBJ2-3; TRBD1 matches 9 bases. Germline values: CDR1 SGHRS, CDR2 YFSETQ. The CDR3 runs to 14 residues. V was pared by 6 bases and J by 3 bases, with 5 bases of the junction left unmatched. Full variable domain (remainder filled in from reference TRBV5-1 and TRBJ2-3): KAGVTQTPRYLIKTRGQQVTLSCSPISGHRSVSWYQQTPGQGLQFLFEYFSETQRNKGNFPGRFSGRQFSNSRSEMNVSTLELGDSALYLCASTTGQGTDTQYFGPGTRLTVL.

This clone was recorded once. V is TRBV28 and J is TRBJ2-5; D call uncertain. V lost 6 bases and J 4 bases, leaving 6 bases between the germline ends. Germline V gene lookup returns CDR1 MDHEN and CDR2 SYDVKM. CDR3 length: 11 residues. This CDR3 reads CASRTTETQYF. The CDR3 nucleotides are TGTGCCAGCAGAACTACAGAGACCCAGTACTTC. The whole variable domain, filled in from reference TRBV28 and TRBJ2-5, reads DVKVTQSSRYLVKRTGEKVFLECVQDMDHENMFWYRQDPGLGLRLIYFSYDVKMKEKGDIPEGYSVSREKKERFSLILESASTNQTSMYLCASRTTETQYFGPGTRLLVL.

This clone was detected only a few times. This chain uses TRBV28 with TRBJ2-5, with 9 bases identical to TRBD1. V was clipped by 3 bases and J by 1 base; unmatched bases: 3. Germline-derived CDR1 and CDR2 are MDHEN and SYDVKM. The CDR3 contains 15 residues. This CDR3 is CASSFTGGLQETQYF. CDR3 DNA sequence: TGTGCCAGCAGTTTCACAGGGGGCCTCCAAGAGACCCAGTACTTC.

J is TRBJ1-1 and V is TRBV28; maybe TRBD1 (5 bases). Germline loops: CDR1 MDHEN, CDR2 SYDVKM. Trimming took 5 bases from V and 11 from J, leaving 15 bases between them. The CDR3 totals 12 residues. The CDR3 reads CASSPLPGGAFF. DNA of the CDR3: TGTGCCAGCAGTCCCCTCCCGGGGGGGGCTTTCTTT.

This chain uses TRBV28 with TRBJ1-1, with TRBD1 matching 8 bases. With 6 bases clipped from V and 4 bases from J, the junction kept 13 bases outside the gene matches. Per germline, CDR1 MDHEN and CDR2 SYDVKM. The length of the CDR3 is 16 residues. CDR3 sequence: CASSPPAGGGSTEAFF. For the CDR3, the DNA is TGTGCCAGCAGCCCACCCGCAGGGGGCGGAAGCACTGAAGCTTTCTTT.

Turning to this clone: Germline and junction disagree at one end, which may indicate a read error. The chain employs TRBV9 and TRBJ2-6, with a possible D match to TRBD1 (5 bases). CDR1 is SGDLS and CDR2 is YYNGEE in the germline V gene. The CDR3 extends over 15 amino acids. Written as DNA, the CDR3 is TGCGCCAGCAGCGTAGGGGCTGCTGGGGCCAACGTCCCGACTTTC. Translation: CASSVGAAGANVPTF. The full variable domain, its missing parts supplied by reference TRBV9 and TRBJ2-6, is DSGVTQTPKHLITATGQRVTLRCSPRSGDLSVYWYQQSLDQGLQFLIQYYNGEERAKGNILERFSAQQFPDLHSELNLSSLELGDSALYFCASSVGAAGANVPTFGAGSRLTVL.

The V and J genes are TRBV5-1 and TRBJ1-3; D remains unclear. V dropped 4 bases and J dropped 2 bases, with 10 bases sitting between them. Germline loops: CDR1 SGHRS, CDR2 YFSETQ. CDR3 length equals 14 residues. The CDR3 sequence: CASSPGSTGNTIYF. The CDR3 DNA reads TGCGCCAGCAGCCCGGGGTCAACTGGAAACACCATATATTTT.

This chain connects TRBV27 to TRBJ1-2, with D perhaps matching TRBD1 (5 bases). From germline, CDR1 is MNHEY and CDR2 SMNVEV (reference sequence). Trimming left V 4 bases short and J 4 bases short, with 10 bases between. The CDR3 covers 13 residues. CDR3 coding DNA: TGTGCCAGCAGTTATACAGGTGCCTATGGCTACACCTTC. Translating it yields CASSYTGAYGYTF.

The chain carries TRBV7-2 and TRBJ2-1; 12 bases are shared with TRBD2. This CDR3 contains 17 residues. In germline, CDR1 is SGHTA, CDR2 FQGNSA. Unmatched junction bases numbered 6, after V lost 5 bases and J lost 1 base. The CDR3 nucleotides read TGTGCCAGCAGCGAGCGACTAGCGGGGGTGTCCTACAATGAGCAGTTCTTC. This translates into CASSERLAGVSYNEQFF.

This clone was seen a few times. The rearrangement uses TRBV4-3 and TRBJ1-3; D is unclear. Germline values: CDR1 LGHNA, CDR2 YSLEER. The CDR3 covers 15 residues. V was clipped by 0 bases and J by 4 bases, with 10 bases between them. The CDR3 is CASSQDEFRGNTIYF. DNA for the CDR3: TGCGCCAGCAGCCAAGATGAGTTCCGCGGAAACACCATATATTTT.

This clone appeared a single time. The chain recombines TRBV7-8 with TRBJ2-7, with D perhaps TRBD1 (6 bases). CDR1 SGHVS and CDR2 FQNEAQ come from the germline V gene. V lost 2 bases and J 5 bases, leaving 10 bases between the germline ends. This CDR3 contains 13 residues. The CDR3 region is CASSLLRGHEQYF. DNA of the CDR3: TGTGCCAGCAGCTTACTCAGGGGCCACGAGCAGTACTTC. Full variable domain (missing parts from reference TRBV7-8 and TRBJ2-7): GAGVSQSPRYKVAKRGQDVALRCDPISGHVSLFWYQQALGQGPEFLTYFQNEAQLDKSGLPSDRFFAERPEGSVSTLKIQRTQQEDSAVYLCASSLLRGHEQYFGPGTRLTVT.

This clone was counted a single time. This chain joins TRBV6-6 and TRBJ2-7; D unclear. V lost 4 bases and J lost 0, with 13 bases in between. Germline V gives CDR1 MNHNY, CDR2 SVGAGI (reference sequence). The CDR3 runs 15 residues. The chain's CDR3 is CASSSTLEASYEQYF. CDR3 nucleotide sequence: TGTGCCAGCAGTTCGACCCTAGAGGCCTCCTACGAGCAGTACTTC.

This clone was counted only a few times. The CDR3 nucleotides are TGTGCCAGCAGTCCTAAACCGGGACTTTACACTGAAGCTTTCTTT. The encoded protein is CASSPKPGLYTEAFF. The rearrangement links TRBV6-5 to TRBJ1-1; TRBD1 is a possible D gene (5 bases). This CDR3 contains 15 residues. The germline V and J ends were trimmed by 5 bases and 3 bases, with 16 bases remaining between them. Germline V lookup: CDR1 MNHEY, CDR2 SVGAGI.